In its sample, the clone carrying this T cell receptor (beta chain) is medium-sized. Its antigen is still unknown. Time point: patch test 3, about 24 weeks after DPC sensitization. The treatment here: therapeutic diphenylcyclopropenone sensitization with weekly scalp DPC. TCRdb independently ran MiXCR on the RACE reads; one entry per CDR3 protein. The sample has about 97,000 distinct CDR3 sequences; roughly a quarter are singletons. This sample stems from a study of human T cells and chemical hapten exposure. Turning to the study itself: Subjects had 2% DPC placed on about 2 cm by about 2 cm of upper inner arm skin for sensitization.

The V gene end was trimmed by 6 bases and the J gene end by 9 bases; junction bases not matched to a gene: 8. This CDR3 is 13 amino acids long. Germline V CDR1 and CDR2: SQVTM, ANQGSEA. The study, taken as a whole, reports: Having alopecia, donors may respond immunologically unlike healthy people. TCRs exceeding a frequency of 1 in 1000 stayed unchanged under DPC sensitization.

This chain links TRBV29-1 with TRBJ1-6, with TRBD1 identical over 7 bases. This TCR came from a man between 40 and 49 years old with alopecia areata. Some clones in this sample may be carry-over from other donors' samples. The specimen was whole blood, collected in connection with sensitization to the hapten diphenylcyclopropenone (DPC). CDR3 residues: CSVQTGQASPLHF. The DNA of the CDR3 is TGCAGCGTACAGACAGGGCAGGCTTCACCCCTCCACTTT.